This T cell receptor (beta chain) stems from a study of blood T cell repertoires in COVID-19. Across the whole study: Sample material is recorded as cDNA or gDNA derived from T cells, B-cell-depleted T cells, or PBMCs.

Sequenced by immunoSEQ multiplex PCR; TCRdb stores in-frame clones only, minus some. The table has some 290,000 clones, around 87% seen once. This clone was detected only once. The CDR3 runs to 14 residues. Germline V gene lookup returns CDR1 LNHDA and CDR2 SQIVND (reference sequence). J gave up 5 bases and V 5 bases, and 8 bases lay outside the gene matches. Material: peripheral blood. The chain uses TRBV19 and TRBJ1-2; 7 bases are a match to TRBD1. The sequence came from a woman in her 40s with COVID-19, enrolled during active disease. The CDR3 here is CASSGRDSFYGYTF. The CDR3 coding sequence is TGTGCCAGTAGTGGACGGGACAGTTTTTATGGCTACACCTTC.